These 25 T cell receptor beta chains share one sample of origin, sequenced in a study of T-cell reconstitution after alpha-beta-depleted transplantation in children (TCRdb year 2016). Preparation of the library involved PCR. The run used an Illumina HiSeq 2500. Molecular barcoding was employed in the preparation of TCR libraries, with unique molecular identifiers being used to normalize TCRbeta repertoire quantification. TCRdb applied fastp at Q25 and MiXCR to the public reads, then kept only in-frame beta chains. CDR3 protein sequences are deduplicated, and each keeps its most common genes and DNA. The sample yields 450,000 to 600,000 distinct CDR3 sequences; under 15% were counted once. Of the sample, approximately 2.1% falls within the top ten clones. The sample's treatment or condition, from its label and the paper: allogeneic hematopoietic cell transplantation with graft depleted of TCRalphabeta T cells and CD19 B cells.

The starting material was PBMCs, mostly from graft donor cells, obtained 360 days after TCRalphabeta/CD19-depleted stem cell transplant. The source is a male patient younger than 18 who had a stem cell transplant for acute myeloid leukemia, so the T cells may come from the graft donor.

This clonotype was seen only a few times. The chain recombines TRBV9 with TRBJ2-1; 14 nucleotides line up with TRBD2. This CDR3 spans 18 amino acids. V was pared by 5 bases and J by 2 bases, with 9 bases of the junction left unmatched. In germline, CDR1 is SGDLS, CDR2 YYNGEE. The CDR3 DNA reads as TGTGCCAGCAGGCCCGGGACTAGCGGGAGTAGCGCCTACAATGAGCAGTTCTTC. Its protein product is CASRPGTSGSSAYNEQFF.

This clonotype has ten or more counts. V gene TRBV29-1 combines with J gene TRBJ2-5; TRBD2 is a possible D gene (6 bases). The germline gives CDR1 SQVTM, CDR2 ANQGSEA. The CDR3 runs 12 residues. V lost 7 bases and J 5 bases, leaving 14 bases between the germline ends. CDR3 sequence (DNA): TGCAGCGGGGGGGATCACGGGGAGACCCAGTACTTC. Encoded protein: CSGGDHGETQYF.

This clonotype turned up a few times. The chain uses TRBV7-9 and TRBJ2-1; TRBD1 is a possible D gene (5 bases). CDR1 is SEHNR, CDR2 FQNEAQ, per germline (reference sequence). This CDR3 contains 16 residues. V lost 4 bases, J lost 3 bases, and 16 bases lay in between. CDR3 amino acids: CASSSRLGVDYNEQFF. CDR3 DNA: TGTGCCAGCAGCTCCCGCTTAGGGGTTGACTACAATGAGCAGTTCTTC.

For the CDR3, the DNA is TGTGCCAGCAGCCTACAGGGTTCGGGGGCCAGCTACAATGAGCAGTTCTTC. As protein: CASSLQGSGASYNEQFF. The chain joins TRBV11-2 to TRBJ2-1; D is possibly TRBD1 or TRBD2 (6 bases each). The CDR3 length is 17 residues. The V end lost 5 bases, the J end lost 3 bases, and 20 bases lay between the germline ends. Per germline, CDR1 SGHAT and CDR2 FQNNGV.

This chain joins TRBV29-1 and TRBJ2-7; D ambiguous. V was cut by 5 bases and J by 0 bases, with 5 bases left in between. Looked up from germline, CDR1 is SQVTM and CDR2 is ANQGSEA. The CDR3 loop spans 11 amino acids. This chain's CDR3 is CSVLISYEQYF. In DNA form, the CDR3 reads TGCAGCGTTTTGATCTCCTACGAGCAGTACTTC.

J is TRBJ2-1 and V is TRBV3-1; D gene unclear. The V end was cut by 0 bases, the J end by 3 bases, with 12 bases between. Germline V gene sequence: CDR1 LGHDT, CDR2 YNNKEL (reference sequence). The CDR3 consists of 16 residues. CDR3 coding DNA: TGTGCCAGCAGCCAAGATCCCAGCAGGCGCTACAATGAGCAGTTCTTC. Translation: CASSQDPSRRYNEQFF.

This clonotype occurred many times. The gene calls are TRBV12-3 or TRBV12-4 and TRBJ2-3, with D possibly TRBD2 on 6 matching bases. V dropped 8 bases and J dropped 6 bases, with 6 bases sitting between them. The length of the CDR3 is 10 residues. The CDR3 nucleotides are TGTGCCAGCCGGGGGGATACGCAGTATTTT. Amino acid sequence: CASRGDTQYF.

The chain carries TRBV24-1 and TRBJ2-3; 8 bases agree with TRBD2. Germline CDR1 and CDR2: KGHDR and SFDVKD. The CDR3 sequence is 17 residues long. Unmatched junction bases numbered 11, after V lost 1 base and J lost 6 bases. The CDR3 DNA follows: TGTGCCACCAGTGATTTTTCGCGGGAGGCTATAGAGGATACGCAGTATTTT. Protein product: CATSDFSREAIEDTQYF.

The DNA of the CDR3 is TGTGCCAGCAGCTTAGATTCGGGGTTTACTGAAGCTTTCTTT. This translates into CASSLDSGFTEAFF. The V gene is TRBV7-8, the J gene TRBJ1-1; D gene ambiguous. This CDR3 comprises 14 residues. Per the germline V gene, CDR1 is SGHVS and CDR2 is FQNEAQ. V shed 1 base and J shed 5 bases, with 11 bases lying between them.

V usage is TRBV7-2 and J usage is TRBJ2-7; a weak D match, TRBD2 (6 bases). The CDR3 is 14 residues long. Per the germline V gene, CDR1 is SGHTA and CDR2 is FQGNSA. The ends were cut back, 1 base at V and 7 bases at J, with 14 bases in the middle. Here the CDR3 reads CASSLGFWGEEQYF. In nucleotides, the CDR3 is TGTGCCAGCAGCTTAGGATTTTGGGGGGAGGAGCAGTACTTC.

V usage is TRBV12-3 or TRBV12-4 and J usage is TRBJ1-1; no clear D. Deletions cut 6 bases from V and 1 base from J, with 12 bases between. The CDR3 is 14 amino acids. CDR3 sequence reads: CASSPPRQNTEAFF. CDR3 DNA: TGTGCCAGCAGCCCCCCTCGGCAGAACACTGAAGCTTTCTTT.

This clonotype was observed many times. The gene calls are TRBV24-1 and TRBJ2-1, with D possibly matching TRBD2 (7 bases). V was clipped by 5 bases and J by 0 bases, with 22 bases between them. This CDR3 is 19 amino acids long. The V gene's germline CDR1 is KGHDR and CDR2 SFDVKD. The CDR3 nucleotides read TGTGCCACCAGTGGCGAGCTAGCGGAACAAGGGGGCTCCTACAATGAGCAGTTCTTC. Amino acid sequence: CATSGELAEQGGSYNEQFF.

This clonotype was seen only a few times. CDR3 amino acids: CASSPDAPNTGELFF. The CDR3 region has the DNA TGTGCCAGCAGCCCGGACGCTCCGAACACCGGGGAGCTGTTTTTT. V is TRBV9 and J is TRBJ2-2; the D is unclear. The CDR3 is made up of 15 amino acids. Germline V CDR1 and CDR2: SGDLS, YYNGEE. Trimming left V 4 bases short and J 0 bases short, with 10 bases between. The variable domain in full, completed from reference TRBV9 and TRBJ2-2, reads DSGVTQTPKHLITATGQRVTLRCSPRSGDLSVYWYQQSLDQGLQFLIQYYNGEERAKGNILERFSAQQFPDLHSELNLSSLELGDSALYFCASSPDAPNTGELFFGEGSRLTVL.

This clonotype was counted many times. The rearrangement uses TRBV20-1 and TRBJ2-4, with TRBD1 as a possible D gene (6 bases). V was shortened by 1 base and J by 0 bases, with 16 bases between the two germline ends. Germline values: CDR1 DFQATT, CDR2 SNEGSKA (reference sequence). This CDR3 has 17 residues. The CDR3 reads CSARVLMGALAKNIQYF. CDR3 in DNA: TGCAGTGCTAGAGTCCTGATGGGGGCTCTAGCCAAAAACATTCAGTACTTC.

This clonotype was seen at least ten times. The chain uses TRBV12-3 or TRBV12-4 and TRBJ1-2; no definite D call. The germline V and J ends were trimmed by 6 bases and 0 bases, with 8 bases remaining between them. This CDR3 is built from 13 residues. CDR3 in amino acids: CASRRATNYGYTF. DNA for the CDR3: TGTGCCAGCAGGAGGGCAACTAACTATGGCTACACCTTC.

V and J are TRBV28 and TRBJ2-7; no definite D call. Germline-derived CDR1 and CDR2 are MDHEN and SYDVKM. The CDR3 sequence is 14 residues long. The germline V and J ends were trimmed by 3 bases and 5 bases, with 14 bases remaining between them. The CDR3 loop is CASSFGWRRHEQYF. CDR3 DNA sequence: TGTGCCAGCAGTTTTGGCTGGCGGCGGCACGAGCAGTACTTC.

Ten or more counts support this clonotype. The rearrangement joins TRBV28 to TRBJ2-7; the match to TRBD2 covers 13 bases. This CDR3 is 15 amino acids long. Unmatched junction bases numbered 2, after V lost 4 bases and J lost 2 bases. Per the germline V gene, CDR1 is MDHEN and CDR2 is SYDVKM. CDR3 in amino acids: CASSSLAGGAYEQYF. DNA for the CDR3: TGTGCCAGCAGTTCACTAGCGGGGGGGGCCTACGAGCAGTACTTC.

This clonotype has more than one count but fewer than ten. V usage is TRBV18 and J usage is TRBJ2-5; D is possibly TRBD1 or TRBD2 (5 bases each). This CDR3 is built from 15 residues. The V gene lost 6 bases and the J gene lost 6 bases, with 20 bases spanning the gap. In germline, CDR1 is KGHSH, CDR2 LQKENI. The chain's CDR3 is CASSFFNGDEKTQYF. Written as DNA, the CDR3 is TGTGCCAGCTCTTTCTTCAATGGGGACGAAAAGACCCAGTACTTC.

V usage is TRBV20-1 and J usage is TRBJ2-1; D may be TRBD1 or TRBD2 (5 bases each). Trimming removed 1 base at V and 8 bases at J, with 24 bases between. The CDR3 length is 17 residues. Germline V gene data show CDR1 as DFQATT and CDR2 as SNEGSKA (reference sequence). The CDR3 DNA reads as TGCAGTGCTAGAGTGTACAAGTCCGGGGCCCCCTGGGATGAGCAGTTCTTC. Translating it yields CSARVYKSGAPWDEQFF.

This clonotype has a handful of counts. The gene calls are TRBV29-1 and TRBJ2-1, with D hard to call. Germline loops: CDR1 SQVTM, CDR2 ANQGSEA. V was cut by 5 bases and J by 7 bases, with 24 bases left in between. The CDR3 covers 16 residues. The CDR3 loop is CSVHTKQRLLLNEQFF. The DNA for the CDR3 is TGCAGCGTTCATACCAAACAGCGCCTATTACTGAATGAGCAGTTCTTC.

This clonotype was counted at least ten times. The chain joins TRBV21-1 to TRBJ2-3; the DNA was not used to check the table's D call, TRBD1. TRBV21-1 is flagged as a pseudogene. CDR3 length: 14 amino acids. In DNA, the CDR3 is TGTGCCAGCAGCCCGAAGGGGATCACAGATACGCAGTATTTT. This codes for CASSPKGITDTQYF.

The chain has TRBV12-3 or TRBV12-4 and TRBJ2-3; tentative D call: TRBD1 (5 bases). The CDR3 contains 15 residues. The V and J ends lost 5 bases and 3 bases respectively, with 15 bases between them. CDR3 loop: CASSILSRGTDTQYF. In DNA, the CDR3 is TGTGCCAGCAGTATACTCTCTAGGGGTACAGATACGCAGTATTTT.

This clonotype was counted a few times. The V call is TRBV5-1, the J call TRBJ2-5; 10 bases are shared with TRBD2. The CDR3 sequence is 18 residues long. Germline V gene sequence: CDR1 SGHRS, CDR2 YFSETQ. J lost 5 bases, V lost 2 bases, and 15 bases had no gene match. The CDR3 DNA follows: TGCGCCAGCAGCTTTACATATCGGTCCGGGACTAGCGTCGAGACCCAGTACTTC. Translated: CASSFTYRSGTSVETQYF.

This clonotype has a count of ten or more. The junction departs from the called germline gene at one end, perhaps through a read error. This chain uses TRBV6-5 with TRBJ2-7, with 8 bases aligning to TRBD1. This CDR3 has 14 residues. Germline V gives CDR1 MNHEY, CDR2 SVGAGI. The CDR3 loop reads CASSYSLTGGEQYF. CDR3 DNA sequence: TGCGCCAGCAGTTACTCGTTAACAGGGGGCGAGCAGTACTTC.

The chain uses TRBV5-6 and TRBJ1-5; D is uncertain. CDR1 is SGHDT, CDR2 YYEEEE, per germline. This CDR3 is 14 amino acids long. V was clipped by 2 bases and J by 6 bases, with 12 bases between them. Written as DNA, the CDR3 is TGTGCCAGCAGCTTCAGTGGTTCCGGTCAGCCCCAGCATTTT. Translation: CASSFSGSGQPQHF.